The TCR beta chain under discussion was sequenced for a study of blood T cell repertoires in COVID-19. The overall study: PBMCs, B-cell-depleted T cells, or T cells were the source of the cDNA or gDNA that made up the material.

Trimming pared 2 bases from V and 3 bases from J, leaving 8 bases between. Per germline, CDR1 LGHDT and CDR2 YNNKEL (reference sequence). The CDR3 runs 14 residues. Methods used by the authors: It was from reference gene primer amplification that nucleated cell counts were estimated. Profiling relied on immunoSEQ multiplex PCR, and the TCRdb table lists in-frame clones only, not all of them. Clonal size and the V and J genes are those of that table, whereas D and trimming came from the DNA. Found here are 100,000 to 150,000 clones, more than 70% of them singletons; the top ten hold 5.5% to 6%. The V and J genes are TRBV3-1 (or the pseudogene TRBV3-2) and TRBJ2-4; D might be TRBD1 (6 bases). The sample consisted of peripheral blood. The sequence was collected from a man of 80 years or more with active or convalescent COVID-19. The CDR3 here is CASSQTGNKNIQYF. The CDR3 DNA is TGTGCCAGCAGCCAAACAGGGAACAAAAACATTCAGTACTTC.